One sample yielded the 7 T cell receptor beta chains listed below, sequenced in a study of blood T cell repertoires in COVID-19 (dated by TCRdb to 2020 to 2022). The library was produced with the immunoSEQ multiplex PCR assay. This immuneACCESS table, as held by TCRdb, lists in-frame sequences with V and J called but not all clones. Of the missing ones, under half trace to an unresolved V gene in checked studies; the others have no known cause. Here the sample has tens of thousands of clones; around 87% occur a single time. The ten largest clonotypes hold around 7.7% of the sample. Sequencing was done on a sample of peripheral blood. All receptors derive from a human donor with active COVID-19. The donor label of this sample is uncertain.

The chain has TRBV18 and TRBJ1-1, with 7 bases identical to TRBD1. In germline, CDR1 is KGHSH, CDR2 LQKENI. This CDR3 is built from 11 residues. The V gene end was trimmed by 8 bases and the J gene end by 7 bases; junction bases not matched to a gene: 4. The CDR3 nucleotides are TGTGCCAGCCGGGGACAGAATGAAGCTTTCTTT. Its translation: CASRGQNEAFF.

This sequence joins TRBV12-5 and TRBJ2-3; TRBD1 aligns across 11 bases. The CDR3 contains 15 residues. Germline V gives CDR1 LGHNT, CDR2 FRNRAP. The V segment lost 6 bases and the J segment 2 bases; nucleotides outside the gene matches: 4. CDR3 nucleotide sequence: TGTGCTAGTGGGAGAGGACAGGGGGCCACAGATACGCAGTATTTT. Amino acids: CASGRGQGATDTQYF.

The chain combines TRBV29-1 with TRBJ2-7; 14 positions match TRBD2. Unmatched junction bases numbered 3, after V lost 7 bases and J lost 4 bases. The CDR3 contains 13 residues. Germline V gene data show CDR1 as SQVTM and CDR2 as ANQGSEA. The CDR3 nucleotides are TGCAGCGCAAGACTAGCGGGAGGGTACGAGCAGTACTTC. Residues: CSARLAGGYEQYF.

The rearrangement uses TRBV10-3 and TRBJ1-1; D is possibly TRBD1 (6 bases). The CDR3 runs 13 residues. Germline V gives CDR1 ENHRY, CDR2 SYGVKD. The V end lost 6 bases, the J end lost 1 base, and 9 bases lay between the germline ends. The CDR3 here is CAIRGDKNTEAFF. In DNA, the CDR3 is TGTGCCATCAGGGGGGACAAGAACACTGAAGCTTTCTTT.

CDR3 sequence reads: CATDDGREGETQYF. CDR3 coding DNA: TGTGCCACCGACGACGGGAGGGAGGGTGAGACCCAGTACTTC. V gene TRBV24-1 combines with J gene TRBJ2-5, with TRBD2 matching 8 bases. CDR3 length: 14 amino acids. The germline CDR1 and CDR2 sequences are KGHDR and SFDVKD. Unmatched junction bases numbered 10, after V lost 9 bases and J lost 5 bases.

This clone came up a few times. CDR3 DNA: TGTGCCAGCTTATTGTGGGGCGGTAACACTGAAGCTTTCTTT. It translates to CASLLWGGNTEAFF. The genes are TRBV7-2 and TRBJ1-1; a weak D match, TRBD1 (5 bases). CDR3 length equals 14 residues. The V and J ends lost 8 bases and 2 bases respectively, with 15 bases between them. CDR1 is SGHTA and CDR2 is FQGNSA in the germline V gene.

This clone was seen a handful of times. The chain is built from TRBV10-3 and TRBJ1-6, with D possibly matching TRBD1 (5 bases). The germline V and J ends were trimmed by 7 bases and 7 bases, with 11 bases remaining between them. Germline V gene data show CDR1 as ENHRY and CDR2 as SYGVKD. The CDR3 consists of 13 residues. In nucleotides, the CDR3 is TGTGCCATCACAGCGACAGCAAATTCACCCCTCCACTTT. Its translation is CAITATANSPLHF.